What follows are 16 T cell receptor beta chains derived from one specimen sequenced in a study of T cell responses to AZD1222 COVID-19 vaccine. The method was immunoSEQ multiplex PCR; TCRdb's version includes in-frame clones alone and lacks a portion of them. The sample shows roughly 180,000 clones, 94% of them seen only once. The sample in question was peripheral blood, obtained on day 0 of AZD1222 vaccination. The receptors were sampled from an adult in good health.

The rearrangement uses TRBV10-3 and TRBJ2-7, with D perhaps matching TRBD1 or TRBD2 (5 bases each). The germline V gene encodes CDR1 ENHRY and CDR2 SYGVKD. Trimming took 5 bases from V and 1 from J, leaving 12 bases between them. There are 14 residues in the CDR3. The CDR3 reads CAISSGTGSYEQYF. CDR3 in DNA: TGTGCCATCAGTTCTGGGACGGGTTCCTACGAGCAGTACTTC.

To note about this clone: This CDR3 is also generated by other DNA sequences in the sample. The chain employs TRBV5-1 and TRBJ1-1; tentative D call: TRBD1 (5 bases). CDR3 length: 11 amino acids. Germline V gives CDR1 SGHRS, CDR2 YFSETQ. With 0 bases removed from V and 10 bases from J, the gap between germline ends came to 7 bases. DNA for the CDR3: TGCGCCAGCAGCTTGGGGCAGGGAGCTTTCTTT. It codes for CASSLGQGAFF.

The genes are TRBV5-1 and TRBJ2-3; either TRBD1 or TRBD2 may fit D (5 bases each). The CDR3 has 16 amino acids. Germline loops: CDR1 SGHRS, CDR2 YFSETQ. The V end lost 0 bases, the J end lost 2 bases, and 13 bases lay between the germline ends. The CDR3 DNA reads TGCGCCAGCAGCTTGGAACCCGGGGCTCACACAGATACGCAGTATTTT. It is translated as CASSLEPGAHTDTQYF.

The chain recombines TRBV28 with TRBJ1-4, with D unresolved. Trimming left V 7 bases short and J 7 bases short, with 16 bases between. This CDR3 spans 14 amino acids. The germline gives CDR1 MDHEN, CDR2 SYDVKM. The CDR3 reads CASTVSLGSEKLFF. The CDR3 DNA reads as TGTGCCAGCACCGTCTCGTTAGGCAGTGAAAAACTGTTTTTT.

This chain links TRBV5-4 with TRBJ1-2; no firm D call. Germline V gene data show CDR1 as SGHNT and CDR2 as YYREEE (reference sequence). With 0 bases removed from V and 5 bases from J, the gap between germline ends came to 14 bases. The length of the CDR3 is 15 residues. The CDR3 region has the DNA TGTGCCAGCAGCTTGGGCCCAGCAGGTCCTTATGGCTACACCTTC. This gives the protein CASSLGPAGPYGYTF.

The chain carries TRBV7-2 and TRBJ2-5; D might be TRBD1 (6 bases). The CDR3 runs 13 residues. The V and J ends lost 7 bases and 4 bases respectively, with 13 bases between them. Germline CDR1 reads SGHTA; CDR2 reads FQGNSA. DNA for the CDR3: TGTGCCAGCACCGCCGGCAGGGGAGAGACCCAGTACTTC. Translating gives CASTAGRGETQYF.

This chain uses TRBV29-1 with TRBJ2-1; tentative D call: TRBD2 (6 bases). The CDR3 covers 15 residues. Trimming stripped 7 bases from V and 0 bases from J, with 16 bases between. Germline CDR1 SQVTM, CDR2 ANQGSEA. For the CDR3, the DNA is TGCAGCGCTACGGAGGGGTCAAGCTCCTACAATGAGCAGTTCTTC. This gives the protein CSATEGSSSYNEQFF.

J is TRBJ1-6 and V is TRBV4-2; D is perhaps TRBD1 (6 bases). V dropped 0 bases and J dropped 13 bases, with 19 bases sitting between them. Germline values: CDR1 LGHNA, CDR2 YNFKEQ. The CDR3 has 16 amino acids. The CDR3 DNA reads TGTGCCAGCAGCCAAGATCATAGGGGGGGCCCGCGCCCCCTCCACTTT. Translated, it gives CASSQDHRGGPRPLHF.

The chain joins TRBV6-5 to TRBJ1-4, with D perhaps TRBD1 (6 bases). Germline-derived CDR1 and CDR2 are MNHEY and SVGAGI. V was cut by 5 bases and J by 7 bases, with 17 bases left in between. The length of the CDR3 is 15 residues. The CDR3 coding sequence is TGTGCCAGCAGTCAACGGGGGGGGCGCGTTGAAAAACTGTTTTTT. Encoded protein: CASSQRGGRVEKLFF.

The chain is built from TRBV5-1 and TRBJ1-6, with D perhaps TRBD1 (6 bases). Trimming left V 7 bases short and J 5 bases short, with 16 bases between. This CDR3 is 15 amino acids long. Germline V lookup: CDR1 SGHRS, CDR2 YFSETQ. CDR3 sequence (DNA): TGCGCCAGCCCTAAGGGGGACATCAATAATTCACCCCTCCACTTT. Protein: CASPKGDINNSPLHF.

V usage is TRBV2 and J usage is TRBJ2-1; possibly TRBD2 for D (6 bases). Deletions cut 6 bases from V and 6 bases from J, with 12 bases between. The CDR3 runs 13 residues. CDR1 and CDR2 (germline): SNHLY, FYNNEI. The CDR3 region is CASRPTSPNEQFF. The DNA of the CDR3 is TGTGCCAGCAGGCCTACTAGCCCCAATGAGCAGTTCTTC.

This chain connects TRBV3-1 (or the pseudogene TRBV3-2) to TRBJ1-2; D not certain. The CDR3 loop spans 13 amino acids. From germline, CDR1 is LGHDT and CDR2 YNNKEL (reference sequence). With 1 base removed from V and 8 bases from J, the gap between germline ends came to 11 bases. The CDR3 sequence: CASSQVQSGGYTF. The CDR3 DNA follows: TGTGCCAGCAGCCAAGTTCAGAGTGGGGGCTACACCTTC.

The J gene is TRBJ1-3, the V gene TRBV5-1; TRBD1 might be the D (6 bases). Per the germline V gene, CDR1 is SGHRS and CDR2 is YFSETQ. Trimming stripped 0 bases from V and 6 bases from J, with 10 bases between. This CDR3 is 14 amino acids long. CDR3 in amino acids: CASSLAGGENTIYF. CDR3 bases: TGCGCCAGCAGCTTGGCCGGGGGCGAAAACACCATATATTTT.

The rearrangement uses TRBV4-1 and TRBJ1-1, with D possibly TRBD1 on 5 matching bases. The CDR3 has 13 amino acids. Trimming stripped 3 bases from V and 1 base from J, with 6 bases between. CDR1 MGHRA and CDR2 YSYEKL come from the germline V gene. The CDR3 DNA is TGCGCCAGCAGCCAGGGGCCGAACACTGAAGCTTTCTTT. Amino acids: CASSQGPNTEAFF.

V gene TRBV19 combines with J gene TRBJ2-2, with TRBD2 as a possible D gene (6 bases). Germline V gene data show CDR1 as LNHDA and CDR2 as SQIVND (reference sequence). CDR3 length: 13 residues. Trimming took 2 bases from V and 5 from J, leaving 6 bases between them. In nucleotides, the CDR3 is TGTGCCAGTAGTATACGGGAGACCGGGGAGCTGTTTTTT. Translation: CASSIRETGELFF. The whole variable domain, filled in from reference TRBV19 and TRBJ2-2, reads DGGITQSPKYLFRKEGQNVTLSCEQNLNHDAMYWYRQDPGQGLRLIYYSQIVNDFQKGDIAEGYSVSREKKESFPLTVTSAQKNPTAFYLCASSIRETGELFFGEGSRLTVL.

The chain has TRBV15 and TRBJ1-1, with no clear D. The ends were cut back, 3 bases at V and 6 bases at J, with 11 bases in the middle. CDR1 LNHNV and CDR2 YYDKDF come from the germline V gene (reference sequence). The CDR3 runs to 13 residues. CDR3 nucleotides: TGTGCCACCAGCAGTTCAGCCTCTGCTGAAGCTTTCTTT. Amino acids: CATSSSASAEAFF.